This T cell receptor beta chain is drawn from a study of T-cell reconstitution after alpha-beta-depleted transplantation in children. V was cut by 4 bases and J by 4 bases, with 11 bases left in between. CDR3 length equals 13 residues. Germline V gene sequence: CDR1 SQVTM, CDR2 ANQGSEA. Details on this clonotype: Its antigen is not identified.

Findings and limits, study-wide: About two months after transplant, alpha-beta T cells reportedly came from several hundred expanded graft clones. There were some patients whose high TCRbeta diversity at day 60 came from surviving recipient T cells and thymic progenitors. T-cell counts and diversity were attributed mostly to newly produced T cells one year after transplant.

Preparation of the TCRbeta library used unique molecular identifiers. TCRdb re-analysed the PCR reads in MiXCR, keeping a single row per CDR3 protein. The data hold a few hundred thousand distinct CDR3 sequences, with under 15% observed a single time. This specimen was PBMCs, mostly from graft donor cells, taken 360 days after TCRalphabeta/CD19-depleted stem cell transplant. The clonotype originates from a male patient aged 10 to 17 who had a stem cell transplant for acute myeloid leukemia, so the T cells may come from the graft donor. The chain carries TRBV29-1 and TRBJ2-1; D may be TRBD1 (6 bases). This CDR3 is CSVGRGDYNEQFF. CDR3 sequence (DNA): TGCAGCGTTGGCAGGGGCGATTACAATGAGCAGTTCTTC.